The T cell receptor beta chain described here comes from a study of shared clonotypes between healthy human individuals. The protocol was immunoSEQ multiplex PCR, while the TCRdb copy is restricted to in-frame clones and leaves out a portion. The sample has roughly 600,000 clones; roughly 98% are singletons. It was CD45RO-negative cells, positively selected for CCR7, that made up naive CD8 cells, with terminally differentiated effector memory CD45RA+ cells excluded. The germline V and J ends were trimmed by 3 bases and 2 bases, with 5 bases remaining between them. CDR3 length equals 14 residues. CDR1 is SGHVS, CDR2 FNYEAQ, per germline.

The chain recombines TRBV7-6 with TRBJ2-6; D possibly corresponds to TRBD2 (5 bases). The receptor's source is a man aged 25-45 years in good health. The source material was naive CD8+ T cells sorted from blood. The CDR3 protein is CASSFGAGANVLTF. CDR3 in DNA: TGTGCCAGCAGCTTCGGGGCTGGGGCCAACGTCCTGACTTTC.